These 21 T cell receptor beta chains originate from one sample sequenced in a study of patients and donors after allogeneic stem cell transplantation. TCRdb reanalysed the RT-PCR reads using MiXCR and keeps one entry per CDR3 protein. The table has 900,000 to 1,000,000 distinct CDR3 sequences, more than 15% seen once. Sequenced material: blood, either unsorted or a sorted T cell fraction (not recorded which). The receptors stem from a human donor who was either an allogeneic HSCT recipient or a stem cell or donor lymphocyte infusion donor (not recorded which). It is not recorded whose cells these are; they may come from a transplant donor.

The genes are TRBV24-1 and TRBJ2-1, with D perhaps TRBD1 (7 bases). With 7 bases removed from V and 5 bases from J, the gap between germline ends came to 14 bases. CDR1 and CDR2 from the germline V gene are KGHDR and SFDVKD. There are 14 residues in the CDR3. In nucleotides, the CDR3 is TGTGCCACCAGAGGAGGGACAGCGAACAATGAGCAGTTCTTC. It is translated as CATRGGTANNEQFF.

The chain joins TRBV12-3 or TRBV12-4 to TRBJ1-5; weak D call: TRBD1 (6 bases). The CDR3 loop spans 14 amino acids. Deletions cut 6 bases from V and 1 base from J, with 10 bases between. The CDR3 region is CASREDRSNQPQHF. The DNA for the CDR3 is TGTGCCAGCAGAGAAGACAGGAGCAATCAGCCCCAGCATTTT.

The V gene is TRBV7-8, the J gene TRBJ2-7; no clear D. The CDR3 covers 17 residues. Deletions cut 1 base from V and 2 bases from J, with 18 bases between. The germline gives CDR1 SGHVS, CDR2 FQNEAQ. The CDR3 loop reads CASSLGLKPTTTYEQYF. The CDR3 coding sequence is TGTGCCAGCAGCTTAGGGTTAAAACCCACCACAACCTACGAGCAGTACTTC. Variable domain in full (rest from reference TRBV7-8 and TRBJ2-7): GAGVSQSPRYKVAKRGQDVALRCDPISGHVSLFWYQQALGQGPEFLTYFQNEAQLDKSGLPSDRFFAERPEGSVSTLKIQRTQQEDSAVYLCASSLGLKPTTTYEQYFGPGTRLTVT.

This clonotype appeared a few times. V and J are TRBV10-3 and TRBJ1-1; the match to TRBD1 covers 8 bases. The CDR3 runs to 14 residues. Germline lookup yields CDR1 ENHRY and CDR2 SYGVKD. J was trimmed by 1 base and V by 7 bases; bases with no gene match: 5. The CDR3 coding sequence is TGTGCCATCAAGGGGGACAGGACGAACACTGAAGCTTTCTTT. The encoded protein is CAIKGDRTNTEAFF.

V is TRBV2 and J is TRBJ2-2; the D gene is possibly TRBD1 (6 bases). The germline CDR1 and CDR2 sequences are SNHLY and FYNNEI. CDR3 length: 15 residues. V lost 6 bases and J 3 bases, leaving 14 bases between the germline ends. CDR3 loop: CASSGDMTDTGELFF. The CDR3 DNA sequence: TGTGCCAGCAGCGGGGACATGACGGACACCGGGGAGCTGTTTTTT.

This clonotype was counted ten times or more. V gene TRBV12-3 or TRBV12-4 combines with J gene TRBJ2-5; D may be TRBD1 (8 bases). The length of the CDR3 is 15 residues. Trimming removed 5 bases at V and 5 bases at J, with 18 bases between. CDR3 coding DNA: TGTGCCAGCAGTCCATGGACAGGGAGGGAGGAGACCCAGTACTTC. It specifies CASSPWTGREETQYF.

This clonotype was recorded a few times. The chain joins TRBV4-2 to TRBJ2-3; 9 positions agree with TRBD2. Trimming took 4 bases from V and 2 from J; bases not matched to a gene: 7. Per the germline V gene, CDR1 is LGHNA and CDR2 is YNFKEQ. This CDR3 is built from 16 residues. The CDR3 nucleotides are TGTGCCAGCAGCCCTAACGGCGGGGGGGACACAGATACGCAGTATTTT. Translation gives CASSPNGGGDTDTQYF.

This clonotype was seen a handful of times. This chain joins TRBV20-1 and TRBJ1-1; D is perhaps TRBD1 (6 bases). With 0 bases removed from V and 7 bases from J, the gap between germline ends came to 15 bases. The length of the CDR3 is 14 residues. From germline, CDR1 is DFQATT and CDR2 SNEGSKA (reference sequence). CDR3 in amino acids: CSARDPRGHFEAFF. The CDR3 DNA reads TGCAGTGCTAGAGACCCGCGGGGGCACTTTGAAGCTTTCTTT.

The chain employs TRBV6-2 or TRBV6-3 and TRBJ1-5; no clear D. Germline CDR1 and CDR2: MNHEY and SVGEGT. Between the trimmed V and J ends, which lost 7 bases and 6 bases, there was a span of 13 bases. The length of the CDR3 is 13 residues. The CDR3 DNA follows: TGTGCCAGCAAGACGGAGTCCCGTCAGCCCCAGCATTTT. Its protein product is CASKTESRQPQHF.

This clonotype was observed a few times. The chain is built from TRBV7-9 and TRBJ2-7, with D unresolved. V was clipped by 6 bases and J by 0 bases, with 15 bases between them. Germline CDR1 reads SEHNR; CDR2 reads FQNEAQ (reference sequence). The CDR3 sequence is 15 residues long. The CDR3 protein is CASSPPEQSSYEQYF. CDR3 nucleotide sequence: TGTGCCAGCAGTCCCCCAGAGCAGAGCTCCTACGAGCAGTACTTC.

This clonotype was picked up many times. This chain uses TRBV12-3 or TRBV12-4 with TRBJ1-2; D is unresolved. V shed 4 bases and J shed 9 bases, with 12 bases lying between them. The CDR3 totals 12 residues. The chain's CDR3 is CASSSRGRSYTF. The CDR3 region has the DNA TGTGCCAGCAGTTCCCGTGGCAGGAGCTACACCTTC.

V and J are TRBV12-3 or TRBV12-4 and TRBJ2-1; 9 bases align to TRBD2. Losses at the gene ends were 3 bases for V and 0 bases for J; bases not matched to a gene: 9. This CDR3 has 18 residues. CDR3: CASSFLAGDRSSYNEQFF. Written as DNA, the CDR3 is TGTGCCAGCAGTTTTTTAGCGGGGGACCGAAGCTCCTACAATGAGCAGTTCTTC.

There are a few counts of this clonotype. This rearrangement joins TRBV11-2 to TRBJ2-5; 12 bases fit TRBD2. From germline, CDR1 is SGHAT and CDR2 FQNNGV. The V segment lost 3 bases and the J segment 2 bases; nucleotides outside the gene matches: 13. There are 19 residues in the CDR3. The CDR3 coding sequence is TGTGCCAGCAGCTTTCTGCCCGGACTAGCGGGGACCGAACAAGAGACCCAGTACTTC. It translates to CASSFLPGLAGTEQETQYF.

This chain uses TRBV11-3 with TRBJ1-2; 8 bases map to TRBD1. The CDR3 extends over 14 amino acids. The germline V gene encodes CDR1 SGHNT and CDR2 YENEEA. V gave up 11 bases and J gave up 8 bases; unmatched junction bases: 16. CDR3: CASSLPGQAWGYTF. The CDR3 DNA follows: TGTGCCTCATCGCTACCGGGACAGGCTTGGGGCTACACCTTC.

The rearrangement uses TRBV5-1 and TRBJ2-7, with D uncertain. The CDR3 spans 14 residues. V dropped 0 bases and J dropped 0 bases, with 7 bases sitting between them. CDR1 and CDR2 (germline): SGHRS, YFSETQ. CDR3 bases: TGCGCCAGCAGCTTGGTTAGGTTCTCCTACGAGCAGTACTTC. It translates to CASSLVRFSYEQYF.

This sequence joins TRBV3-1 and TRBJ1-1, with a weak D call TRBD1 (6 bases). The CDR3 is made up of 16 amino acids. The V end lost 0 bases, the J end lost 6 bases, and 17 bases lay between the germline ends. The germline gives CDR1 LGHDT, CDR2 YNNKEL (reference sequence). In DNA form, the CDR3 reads TGTGCCAGCAGCCAAGAGGGCCCGGGACACAGGTCTGAAGCTTTCTTT. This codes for CASSQEGPGHRSEAFF.

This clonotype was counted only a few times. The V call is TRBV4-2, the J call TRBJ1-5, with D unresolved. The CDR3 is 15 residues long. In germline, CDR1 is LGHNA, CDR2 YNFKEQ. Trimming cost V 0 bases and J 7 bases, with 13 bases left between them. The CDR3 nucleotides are TGTGCCAGCAGCCAAGATGGAGACGGGCGGCAGCCCCAGCATTTT. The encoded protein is CASSQDGDGRQPQHF.

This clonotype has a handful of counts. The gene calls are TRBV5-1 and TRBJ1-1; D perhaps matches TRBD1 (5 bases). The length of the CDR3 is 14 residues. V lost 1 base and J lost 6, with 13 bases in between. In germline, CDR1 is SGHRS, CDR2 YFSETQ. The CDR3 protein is CASSLRDREAEAFF. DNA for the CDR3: TGCGCCAGCAGCTTGAGGGACCGGGAGGCTGAAGCTTTCTTT.

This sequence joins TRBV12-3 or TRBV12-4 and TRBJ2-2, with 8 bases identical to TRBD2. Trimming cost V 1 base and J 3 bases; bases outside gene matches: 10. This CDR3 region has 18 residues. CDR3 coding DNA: TGTGCCAGCAGTTTAGTAGGCGGGAGGCCCTGGGACACCGGGGAGCTGTTTTTT. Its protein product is CASSLVGGRPWDTGELFF.

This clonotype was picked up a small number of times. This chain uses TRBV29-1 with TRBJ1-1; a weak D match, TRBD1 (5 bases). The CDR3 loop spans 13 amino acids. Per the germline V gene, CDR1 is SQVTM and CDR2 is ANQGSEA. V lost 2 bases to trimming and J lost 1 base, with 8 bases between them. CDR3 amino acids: CSVEQTENTEAFF. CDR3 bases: TGCAGCGTTGAACAGACAGAGAACACTGAAGCTTTCTTT.

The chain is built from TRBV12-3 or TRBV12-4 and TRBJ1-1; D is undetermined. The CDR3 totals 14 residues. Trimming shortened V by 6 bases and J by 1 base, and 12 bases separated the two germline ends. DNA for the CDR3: TGTGCCAGCAGGGACCGACGACGGAACACTGAAGCTTTCTTT. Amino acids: CASRDRRRNTEAFF.